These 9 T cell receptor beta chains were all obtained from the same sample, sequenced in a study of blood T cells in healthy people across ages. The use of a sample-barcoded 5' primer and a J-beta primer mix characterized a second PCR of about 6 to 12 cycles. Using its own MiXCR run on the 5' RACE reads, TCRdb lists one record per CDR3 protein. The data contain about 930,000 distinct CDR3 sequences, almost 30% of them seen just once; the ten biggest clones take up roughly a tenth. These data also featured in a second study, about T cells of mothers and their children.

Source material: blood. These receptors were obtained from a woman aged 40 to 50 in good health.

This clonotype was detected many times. The CDR3 DNA sequence: TGCGCCAGCAGCCACCTTGGATCAGGGTGGGAGACCCAGTACTTC. As protein: CASSHLGSGWETQYF. The J gene is TRBJ2-5, the V gene TRBV4-1, with D tentatively TRBD1 (5 bases). Germline V gives CDR1 MGHRA, CDR2 YSYEKL. Trimming pared 3 bases from V and 5 bases from J, leaving 16 bases between. The length of the CDR3 is 15 residues.

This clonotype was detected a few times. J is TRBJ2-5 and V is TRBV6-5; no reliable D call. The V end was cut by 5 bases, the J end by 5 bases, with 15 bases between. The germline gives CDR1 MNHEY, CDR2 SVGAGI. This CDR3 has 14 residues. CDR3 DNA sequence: TGTGCCAGCAGTCACCGGTGGGAAAGGGAGACCCAGTACTTC. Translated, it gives CASSHRWERETQYF.

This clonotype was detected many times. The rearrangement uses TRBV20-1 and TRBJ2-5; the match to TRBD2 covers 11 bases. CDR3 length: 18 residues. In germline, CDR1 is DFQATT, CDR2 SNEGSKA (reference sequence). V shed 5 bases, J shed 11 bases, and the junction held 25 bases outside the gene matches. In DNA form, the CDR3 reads TGCAGTGCTGAACAACTAGCGGGGGTACCAAATATTTATACGAAGCAGTACTTC. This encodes CSAEQLAGVPNIYTKQYF.

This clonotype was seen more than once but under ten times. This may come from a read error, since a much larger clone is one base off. In DNA form, the CDR3 reads TGTGTCAGCGGGGAGGACAGGGGCTATGGCTACACCTTC. The encoded protein is CVSGEDRGYGYTF. The chain recombines TRBV2 with TRBJ1-2, with TRBD1 matching over 9 bases. This CDR3 has 13 residues. From germline, CDR1 is SNHLY and CDR2 FYNNEI.

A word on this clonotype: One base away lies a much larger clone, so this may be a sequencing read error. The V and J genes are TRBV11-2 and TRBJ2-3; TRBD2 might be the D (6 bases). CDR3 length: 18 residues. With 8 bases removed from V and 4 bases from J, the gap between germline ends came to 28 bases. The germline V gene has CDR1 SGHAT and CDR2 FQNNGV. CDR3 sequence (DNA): TGTGCCAGCCGGGACTCAGCCAAAAGAGACCTCGTCGCAGATACGCAGTATTTT. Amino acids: CASRDSAKRDLVADTQYF.

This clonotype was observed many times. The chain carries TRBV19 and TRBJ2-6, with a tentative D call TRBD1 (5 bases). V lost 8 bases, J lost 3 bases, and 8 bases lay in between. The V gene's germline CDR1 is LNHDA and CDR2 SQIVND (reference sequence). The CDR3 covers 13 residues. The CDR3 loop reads CASLTVGANVLTF. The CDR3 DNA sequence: TGTGCCAGTCTGACAGTTGGGGCCAACGTCCTGACTTTC. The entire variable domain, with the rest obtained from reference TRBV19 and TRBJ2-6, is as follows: DGGITQSPKYLFRKEGQNVTLSCEQNLNHDAMYWYRQDPGQGLRLIYYSQIVNDFQKGDIAEGYSVSREKKESFPLTVTSAQKNPTAFYLCASLTVGANVLTFGAGSRLTVL.

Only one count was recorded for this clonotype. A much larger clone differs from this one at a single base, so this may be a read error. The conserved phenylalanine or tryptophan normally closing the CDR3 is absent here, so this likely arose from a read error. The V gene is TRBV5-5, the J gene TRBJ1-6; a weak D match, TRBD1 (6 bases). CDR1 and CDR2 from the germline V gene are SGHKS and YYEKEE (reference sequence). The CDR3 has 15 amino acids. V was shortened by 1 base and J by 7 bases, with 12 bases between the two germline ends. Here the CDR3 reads CASSLTDSENSPLHC. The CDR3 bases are TGTGCCAGCAGCTTGACGGACAGCGAGAATTCACCCCTCCACTGT.

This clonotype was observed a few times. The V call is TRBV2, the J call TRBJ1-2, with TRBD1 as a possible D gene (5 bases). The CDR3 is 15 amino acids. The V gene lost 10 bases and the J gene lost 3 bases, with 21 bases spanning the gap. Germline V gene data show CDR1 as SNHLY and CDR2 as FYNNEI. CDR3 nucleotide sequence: TGTGCCATCCGGAAATCTACGGGAGGGGACTATGGCTACACCTTC. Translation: CAIRKSTGGDYGYTF. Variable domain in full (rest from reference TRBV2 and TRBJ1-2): EPEVTQTPSHQVTQMGQEVILRCVPISNHLYFYWYRQILGQKVEFLVSFYNNEISEKSEIFDDQFSVERPDGSNFTLKIRSTKLEDSAMYFCAIRKSTGGDYGYTFGSGTRLTVV.

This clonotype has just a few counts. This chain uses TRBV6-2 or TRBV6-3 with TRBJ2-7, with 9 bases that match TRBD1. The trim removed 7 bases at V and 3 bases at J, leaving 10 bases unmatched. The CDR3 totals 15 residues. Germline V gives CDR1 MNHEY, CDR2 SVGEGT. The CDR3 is CASTDMTGGYYEQYF. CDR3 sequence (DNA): TGTGCCAGCACCGATATGACAGGGGGGTACTACGAGCAGTACTTC.